This T cell receptor (beta chain) came from a study of response to subunit inactivated influenza vaccine. Study-wide results and caveats: It was suggested by the authors that few new T cells are recruited by each seasonal influenza vaccination.

The germline V gene has CDR1 MDHEN and CDR2 SYDVKM. The CDR3 has 15 amino acids. Trimming at V came to 7 bases and at J to 3 bases, leaving 4 bases not matched to a gene. This clonotype showed up many times. Its antigen is still unknown. Each CDR3 protein is one row after TCRdb ran MiXCR on the RT-PCR reads. The sample has hundreds of thousands of distinct CDR3 sequences; approximately 11% are singletons. The chain uses TRBV28 and TRBJ2-2; 11 bases map to TRBD2. This receptor was identified in a man aged 50 to 60 who received an inactivated influenza vaccine. This sample comprised PBMCs from blood, obtained 40 to 50 days after vaccination. DNA of the CDR3: TGTGCCAGCAACCTACTAGCGGGAGACACCGGGGAGCTGTTTTTT. Translation: CASNLLAGDTGELFF.